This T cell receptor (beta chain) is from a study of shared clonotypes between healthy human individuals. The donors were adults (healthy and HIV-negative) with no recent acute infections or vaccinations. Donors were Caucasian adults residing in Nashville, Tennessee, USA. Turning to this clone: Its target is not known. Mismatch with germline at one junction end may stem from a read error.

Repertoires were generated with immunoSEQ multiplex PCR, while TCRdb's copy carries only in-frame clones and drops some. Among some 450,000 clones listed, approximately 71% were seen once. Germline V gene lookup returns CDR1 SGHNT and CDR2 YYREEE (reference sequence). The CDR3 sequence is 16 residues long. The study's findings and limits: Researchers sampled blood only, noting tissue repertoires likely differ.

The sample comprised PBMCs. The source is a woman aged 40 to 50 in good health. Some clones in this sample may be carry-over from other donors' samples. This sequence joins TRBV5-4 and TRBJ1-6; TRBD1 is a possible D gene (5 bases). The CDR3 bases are TGTGCCAGCAGCTTGCCGGCGGAGGGGACCAATTCACCCCCCCACTTT. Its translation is CASSLPAEGTNSPPHF.